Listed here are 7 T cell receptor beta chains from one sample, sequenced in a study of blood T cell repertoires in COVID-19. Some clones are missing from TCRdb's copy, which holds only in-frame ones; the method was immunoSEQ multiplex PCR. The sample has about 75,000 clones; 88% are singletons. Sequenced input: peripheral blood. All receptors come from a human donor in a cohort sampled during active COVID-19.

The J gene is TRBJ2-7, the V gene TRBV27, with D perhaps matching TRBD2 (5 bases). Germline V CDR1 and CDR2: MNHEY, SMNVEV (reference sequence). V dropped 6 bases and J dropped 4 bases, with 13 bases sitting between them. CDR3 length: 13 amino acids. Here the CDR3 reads CASRPSTGYEQYF. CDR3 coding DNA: TGTGCCAGCAGACCTAGCACGGGTTACGAGCAGTACTTC.

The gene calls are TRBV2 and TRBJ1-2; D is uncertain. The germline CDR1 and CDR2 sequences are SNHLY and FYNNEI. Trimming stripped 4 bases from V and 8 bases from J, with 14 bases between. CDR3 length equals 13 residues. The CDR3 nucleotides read TGTGCCAGCAGTGTTGGGCCAATAGGCGGCTACACCTTC. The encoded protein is CASSVGPIGGYTF.

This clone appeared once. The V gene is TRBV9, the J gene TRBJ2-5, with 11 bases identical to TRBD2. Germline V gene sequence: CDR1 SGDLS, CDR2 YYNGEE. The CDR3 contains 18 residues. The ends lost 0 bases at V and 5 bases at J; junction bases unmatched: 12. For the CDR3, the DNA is TGTGCCAGCAGCGTAGGCTACTATACTAGCGGGGGAGGGGAGACCCAGTACTTC. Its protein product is CASSVGYYTSGGGETQYF. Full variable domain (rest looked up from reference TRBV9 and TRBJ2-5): DSGVTQTPKHLITATGQRVTLRCSPRSGDLSVYWYQQSLDQGLQFLIQYYNGEERAKGNILERFSAQQFPDLHSELNLSSLELGDSALYFCASSVGYYTSGGGETQYFGPGTRLLVL.

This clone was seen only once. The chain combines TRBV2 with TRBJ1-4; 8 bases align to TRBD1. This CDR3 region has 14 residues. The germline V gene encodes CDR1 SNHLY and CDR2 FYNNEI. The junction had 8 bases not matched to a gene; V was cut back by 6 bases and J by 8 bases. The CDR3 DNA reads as TGTGCCAGCAGGCTGACAGGGGTGGGAGAAAAACTGTTTTTT. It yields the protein CASRLTGVGEKLFF.

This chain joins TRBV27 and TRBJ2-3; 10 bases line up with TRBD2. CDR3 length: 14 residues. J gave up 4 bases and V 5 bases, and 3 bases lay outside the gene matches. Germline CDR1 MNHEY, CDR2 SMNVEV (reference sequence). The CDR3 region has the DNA TGTGCCAGCAGTATTGGACTAGCGGCAGATACGCAGTATTTT. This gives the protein CASSIGLAADTQYF.

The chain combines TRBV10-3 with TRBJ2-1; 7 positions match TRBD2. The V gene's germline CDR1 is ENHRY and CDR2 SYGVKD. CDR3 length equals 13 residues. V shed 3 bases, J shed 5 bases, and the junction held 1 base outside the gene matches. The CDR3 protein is CAISEGTNNEQFF. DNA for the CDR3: TGTGCCATCAGTGAAGGGACTAACAATGAGCAGTTCTTC.

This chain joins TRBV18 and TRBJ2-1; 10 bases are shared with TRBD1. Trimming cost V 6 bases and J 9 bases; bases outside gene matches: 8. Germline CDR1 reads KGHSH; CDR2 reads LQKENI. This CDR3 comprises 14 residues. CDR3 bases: TGTGCCAGCTCCCCCGACAGGGGGCCGGCTGAGCAGTTCTTC. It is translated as CASSPDRGPAEQFF.